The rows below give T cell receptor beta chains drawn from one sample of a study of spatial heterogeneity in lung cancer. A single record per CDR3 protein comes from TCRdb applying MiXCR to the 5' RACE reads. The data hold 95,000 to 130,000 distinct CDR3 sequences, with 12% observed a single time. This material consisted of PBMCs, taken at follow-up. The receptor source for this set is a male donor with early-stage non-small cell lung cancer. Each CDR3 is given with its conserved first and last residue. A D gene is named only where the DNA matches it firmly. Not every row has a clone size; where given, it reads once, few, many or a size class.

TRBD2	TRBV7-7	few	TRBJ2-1	TGTGCTAGCAGCCAAGGGACTAGCGGGGGCTACAATGAGCAGTTCTTC	CASSQGTSGGYNEQFF
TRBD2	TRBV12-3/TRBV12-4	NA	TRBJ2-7	TGTGCCAGCAGCTTCGAGCGGGGGGGCGGTTACGAGCAGTACTTC	CASSFERGGGYEQYF
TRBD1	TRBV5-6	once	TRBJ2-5	TGTGCCAGCAGTCTCAGGGGGCGGGAGACCCAGTACTTC	CASSLRGRETQYF
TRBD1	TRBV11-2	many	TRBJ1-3	TGTGCCAGCAGCTTAGAGACAGGGAATACCAATTTT	CASSLETGNTNF
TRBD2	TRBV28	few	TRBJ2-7	TGTGCCAGCAGCCTACTAGCGGGGGGGCCCGACGAGCAGTACTTC	CASSLLAGGPDEQYF
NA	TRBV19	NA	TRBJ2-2	TGTGCCAGTAGGAAAGACACCGGGGAGCTGTTTTTT	CASRKDTGELFF
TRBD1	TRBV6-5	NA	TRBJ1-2	TGTGCCAGCAGCCCTAGTAGGGACAGACATGGCTACACCTTC	CASSPSRDRHGYTF
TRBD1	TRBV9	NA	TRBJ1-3	TGTGCCAGCAGCGCGACAGGGAGTGGAAACACCATATATTTT	CASSATGSGNTIYF
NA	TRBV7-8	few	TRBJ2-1	TGTGCCAGCAGCCTTGGAGGGGGGGGCCGAAGCTCCTACAATGAGCAGTTCTTC	CASSLGGGGRSSYNEQFF
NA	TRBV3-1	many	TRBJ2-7	TGTGCCAGCAGCTTCCGGCGGGGTACCTACGAGCAGTACTTC	CASSFRRGTYEQYF
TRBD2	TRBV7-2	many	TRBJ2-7	TGTGCCAGCAGACCCAAGACTAGCGCGTCCTCCTACGAGCAGTACTTC	CASRPKTSASSYEQYF